The rows below give T cell receptor beta chains drawn from one sample of a study of shared clonotypes between healthy human individuals. The data were produced by immunoSEQ multiplex PCR, yet TCRdb's version contains in-frame clones alone and is incomplete. Here the sample spans a few million clones, about 92% being singletons. The source material was naive CD4+ T cells sorted from blood. The receptors originated from a man younger than 30 in good health. CDR3s include the opening cysteine and the closing phenylalanine or tryptophan. A D gene is named only where the DNA matches it firmly. For some rows the clone size is stated as once, few or many, or as a class when expanded; others skip it.

j_gene	v_gene	abundance	d_gene	CDR3nt	CDR3aa
TRBJ2-2	TRBV25-1	NA	NA	TGTGCCAGCCAAATATCACCTACCGGGGAGCTGTTTTTT	CASQISPTGELFF
TRBJ1-2	TRBV19	NA	NA	TGTGCCAGTAGTATAGATCCTCAAGGGAGTGGCTACACCTTC	CASSIDPQGSGYTF
TRBJ2-3	TRBV28	NA	NA	TGTGCCAGCAGTTCCGTCCTTGGGACAGATACGCAGTATTTT	CASSSVLGTDTQYF
TRBJ1-4	TRBV5-4	NA	NA	TGTGCCAGCAGCTCAGGGGATATGAGTGGAAAACTGTTTTTT	CASSSGDMSGKLFF
TRBJ2-7	TRBV5-1	NA	TRBD2	TGCGCCAGCAGCTTGGCCCCAGCGGGGGTTGCCTACGAGCAGTACTTC	CASSLAPAGVAYEQYF
TRBJ1-4	TRBV15	NA	TRBD1	TGTGCCACCAGCAGAGATAGGACAGGCAGCTCTGCAACTAATGAAAAACTGTTTTTT	CATSRDRTGSSATNEKLFF
TRBJ2-5	TRBV19	once	NA	TGTGCCAGTAGTATAACATCCTTTCAAGAGACCCAGTACTTC	CASSITSFQETQYF
TRBJ1-4	TRBV7-2	NA	NA	TGTGCCAGCAGCTTTACTGGGACTGCAACTAATGAAAAACTGTTTTTT	CASSFTGTATNEKLFF
TRBJ1-6	TRBV9	NA	TRBD1	TGTGCCAGCAGCGTAGACAGGGGGAAAAGTTCACCCCTCCACTTT	CASSVDRGKSSPLHF
TRBJ2-2	TRBV11-2	NA	NA	TGTGCCAGCAGCCCTCTAGCCCAGGTTGGCACCGGGGAGCTGTTTTTT	CASSPLAQVGTGELFF
TRBJ1-3	TRBV18	few	NA	TGTGCCAGCTCACCCCCGGCAGGGGCTAGAGGAAACACCATATATTTT	CASSPPAGARGNTIYF
TRBJ1-4	TRBV27	NA	NA	TGTGCCAGCAGTTTGAGGGGAGGGGTTGAAAAACTGTTTTTT	CASSLRGGVEKLFF
TRBJ1-6	TRBV18	NA	NA	TGTGCCAGCTCACCGGATACCTCCGGGACAACGAATAATTCACCCCTCCACTTT	CASSPDTSGTTNNSPLHF
TRBJ2-3	TRBV7-2	NA	NA	TGTGCCAGCAGCCCAACCCCATCCACCGATACGCAGTATTTT	CASSPTPSTDTQYF